These 12 T cell receptor beta chains originate from one sample sequenced in a study of T cell repertoires in cytomegalovirus infection. MiXCR, applied by TCRdb to the reads, yields one record per CDR3 protein. The table includes some 440,000 distinct CDR3 sequences, roughly 30% detected once. Sequenced: PBMCs. The source of these receptors is a human donor in good health (CMV status not recorded). Some clones in this sample may be carry-over from other donors' samples.

This clonotype has more than one count but fewer than ten. The V call is TRBV7-8, the J call TRBJ2-7, with 8 bases aligning to TRBD1. Germline-derived CDR1 and CDR2 are SGHVS and FQNEAQ. J lost 5 bases, V lost 1 base, and 4 bases had no gene match. CDR3 size: 14 residues. CDR3: CASSLGTGRDEQYF. For the CDR3, the DNA is TGTGCCAGCAGCTTAGGGACAGGGCGCGACGAGCAGTACTTC.

This clonotype has at least ten counts. This sequence joins TRBV12-3 or TRBV12-4 and TRBJ2-1; TRBD1 matches at 8 bases. The CDR3 sequence is 14 residues long. The trim removed 7 bases at V and 7 bases at J, leaving 9 bases unmatched. The CDR3 DNA follows: TGTGCCAGCAACCTCAGGGGGCGGGTAAATGAGCAGTTCTTC. Residues: CASNLRGRVNEQFF.

In this sample, this clonotype turned up a few times. The chain recombines TRBV24-1 with TRBJ1-3; D gene uncertain. The V gene's germline CDR1 is KGHDR and CDR2 SFDVKD. The CDR3 sequence is 12 residues long. The ends were cut back, 3 bases at V and 8 bases at J, with 7 bases in the middle. This chain's CDR3 is CATSDRFHTIYF. For the CDR3, the DNA is TGTGCCACCAGTGATAGGTTTCACACCATATATTTT.

This clonotype was found a few times. The J gene is TRBJ2-3, the V gene TRBV2; unclear D gene. CDR1 is SNHLY and CDR2 is FYNNEI in the germline V gene. V was cut by 10 bases and J by 2 bases, with 13 bases left in between. CDR3 length: 13 residues. The DNA for the CDR3 is TGTGCCACCACGGCGAATTCCACAGATACGCAGTATTTT. Its translation: CATTANSTDTQYF.

This clonotype was counted many times. This chain connects TRBV6-2 or TRBV6-3 to TRBJ2-5; perhaps D is TRBD1 or TRBD2 (5 bases each). Trimming removed 5 bases at V and 5 bases at J, with 18 bases between. Germline loops: CDR1 MNHEY, CDR2 SVGEGT. The CDR3 has 15 amino acids. In DNA form, the CDR3 reads TGTGCCAGCAGTCAACCGGGACCCATTTCTGAGACCCAGTACTTC. Translated: CASSQPGPISETQYF.

This clonotype was counted a single time. This chain links TRBV6-6 with TRBJ2-7; the match to TRBD1 covers 10 bases. In germline, CDR1 is MNHNY, CDR2 SVGAGI (reference sequence). This CDR3 has 15 residues. Trimming took 0 bases from V and 6 from J; bases not matched to a gene: 5. The CDR3 here is CASSYSRDRGREQYF. CDR3 DNA sequence: TGTGCCAGCAGTTACTCGAGGGACAGGGGTCGCGAGCAGTACTTC.

This clonotype was detected ten times or more. V gene TRBV7-8 combines with J gene TRBJ2-5, with 10 bases that match TRBD1. This CDR3 is built from 15 residues. Germline assignment: CDR1 SGHVS and CDR2 FQNEAQ. Trimming removed 4 bases from V and 5 bases from J; junction bases left unmatched: 7. The CDR3 nucleotides read TGTGCCAGCAGCTGGGGACAGGGGATTGAGGAGACCCAGTACTTC. Amino acid sequence: CASSWGQGIEETQYF.

The sample holds a few counts of this clonotype. This chain uses TRBV6-2 or TRBV6-3 with TRBJ1-5; no definite D call. Germline assignment: CDR1 MNHEY and CDR2 SVGEGT. The germline V and J ends were trimmed by 6 bases and 3 bases, with 27 bases remaining between them. The CDR3 has 19 amino acids. The CDR3 DNA is TGTGCCAGCAGCCCGGCGGGCAACCGCGAACCCTATATCAATCAGCCCCAGCATTTT. It specifies CASSPAGNREPYINQPQHF.

The J gene is TRBJ2-3, the V gene TRBV19; D remains unclear. Trimming took off 3 bases at V and 10 bases at J, with 14 bases between the two ends. This CDR3 is 13 amino acids long. Germline V lookup: CDR1 LNHDA, CDR2 SQIVND (reference sequence). The CDR3 region is CASSISDPDPQYF. CDR3 bases: TGTGCCAGTAGTATCTCCGATCCAGACCCGCAGTATTTT.

J is TRBJ2-1 and V is TRBV10-2, with D hard to call. Germline V gene sequence: CDR1 WSHSY, CDR2 SAAADI. The ends were cut back, 4 bases at V and 0 bases at J, with 4 bases in the middle. The CDR3 is made up of 13 amino acids. The CDR3: CASSASSYNEQFF. In DNA, the CDR3 is TGCGCCAGCAGTGCGTCCTCCTACAATGAGCAGTTCTTC.

This clonotype has ten or more counts. The V and J genes are TRBV9 and TRBJ2-3; TRBD2 is a possible D gene (5 bases). The length of the CDR3 is 13 residues. The germline V gene encodes CDR1 SGDLS and CDR2 YYNGEE. Trimming stripped 6 bases from V and 1 base from J, with 9 bases between. CDR3 region: CASNPAGTDTQYF. The CDR3 DNA follows: TGTGCCAGCAACCCAGCGGGCACAGATACGCAGTATTTT.

As to this clonotype: This clone may be a read error of a much larger clone one base away. This CDR3 is missing its conserved last phenylalanine or tryptophan, likely due to a read error. The gene calls are TRBV7-6 and TRBJ1-4; D not resolved. Germline values: CDR1 SGHVS, CDR2 FNYEAQ. Trimming stripped 1 base from V and 8 bases from J, with 8 bases between. This CDR3 is built from 13 residues. The CDR3 sequence: CASSLGSGEKLFL. CDR3 DNA: TGTGCCAGCAGCTTAGGTAGCGGGGAAAAACTGTTTTTG.